Below are 9 T cell receptor beta chains sequenced from a single sample in a study of cytomegalovirus exposure and HLA in healthy donors. PCR employed 60 Vbeta and 13 Jbeta primers. Data came from immunoSEQ multiplex PCR; TCRdb stores just in-frame clones and leaves some out. The sample carries around 100,000 clones, over 75% recorded once. Sequenced material: PBMCs. The receptors derive from a man aged 55 to 69 in good health and CMV-seropositive.

The V and J genes are TRBV7-9 and TRBJ1-2; 7 bases are a match to TRBD1. Germline trimming cut 1 base from V and 0 bases from J; bases unmatched to any gene: 8. This CDR3 has 17 residues. Per germline, CDR1 SEHNR and CDR2 FQNEAQ (reference sequence). CDR3 nucleotide sequence: TGTGCCAGCAGCTTAGGGACAGGTTCGCCCGCTAACTATGGCTACACCTTC. It codes for CASSLGTGSPANYGYTF.

The gene calls are TRBV6-5 and TRBJ1-1, with 10 bases matching TRBD1. The J segment lost 9 bases and the V segment lost 4 bases, leaving 11 bases of the junction unmatched. CDR1 MNHEY and CDR2 SVGAGI come from the germline V gene. This CDR3 is built from 15 residues. The CDR3 here is CASSFRDRGAGKAFF. The CDR3 DNA reads TGTGCCAGCAGTTTCCGGGACAGGGGAGCCGGTAAAGCTTTCTTT.

The chain is built from TRBV5-4 and TRBJ1-4, with D perhaps TRBD1 (6 bases). CDR1 is SGHNT, CDR2 YYREEE, per germline (reference sequence). The CDR3 is made up of 15 amino acids. The V gene lost 3 bases and the J gene lost 5 bases, with 14 bases spanning the gap. Here the CDR3 reads CASSYQQGVNEKLFF. The CDR3 DNA sequence: TGTGCCAGCAGCTACCAACAGGGAGTGAATGAAAAACTGTTTTTT.

The chain carries TRBV11-2 and TRBJ1-6; D remains ambiguous. The CDR3 spans 16 residues. CDR1 and CDR2 (germline): SGHAT, FQNNGV. Trimming removed 0 bases at V and 10 bases at J, with 16 bases between. In nucleotides, the CDR3 is TGTGCCAGCAGCTTAGATCCCGGAGGGCTAGGCTCACCCCTCCACTTT. Translation gives CASSLDPGGLGSPLHF.

Comment on this clone: Within the sample, other DNA sequences also encode this same CDR3. The V call is TRBV5-4, the J call TRBJ2-7; 8 positions agree with TRBD1. J gave up 5 bases and V 3 bases, and 7 bases lay outside the gene matches. In germline, CDR1 is SGHNT, CDR2 YYREEE (reference sequence). The CDR3 runs 14 residues. The CDR3 bases are TGTGCCAGCAGCTCCGGACAGGGTCGGGACGAGCAGTACTTC. This translates into CASSSGQGRDEQYF.

This clone was counted a few times. The V gene is TRBV27, the J gene TRBJ2-2; TRBD2 agrees at 12 bases. The germline V gene has CDR1 MNHEY and CDR2 SMNVEV (reference sequence). The J segment lost 5 bases and the V segment lost 6 bases, leaving 13 bases of the junction unmatched. The CDR3 runs to 18 residues. The CDR3 DNA is TGTGCCAGCAGCCTTATAGGACTAGCGGGGAGGGGAACCGGGGAGCTGTTTTTT. Its protein product is CASSLIGLAGRGTGELFF.

The chain joins TRBV11-1 to TRBJ2-3; 12 bases agree with TRBD2. CDR1 and CDR2 from the germline V gene are SGHAT and FQDESV (reference sequence). The V segment lost 5 bases and the J segment 4 bases; nucleotides outside the gene matches: 13. The CDR3 is 18 amino acids. For the CDR3, the DNA is TGTGCCAGCAGCGGCCCGGGACCCCTAGCGGGGGGGCCAGATACGCAGTATTTT. Its protein product is CASSGPGPLAGGPDTQYF.

The gene calls are TRBV15 and TRBJ1-2; no clear D. V lost 0 bases, J lost 7 bases, and 9 bases lay in between. Germline values: CDR1 LNHNV, CDR2 YYDKDF (reference sequence). The CDR3 contains 13 residues. CDR3 protein: CATSRDAQAGYTF. The CDR3 DNA follows: TGTGCCACCAGCAGAGACGCCCAAGCTGGCTACACCTTC.

The chain couples TRBV6-5 to TRBJ1-2, with no clear D. From germline, CDR1 is MNHEY and CDR2 SVGAGI. The germline V and J ends were trimmed by 0 bases and 8 bases, with 13 bases remaining between them. CDR3 size: 14 residues. CDR3 DNA sequence: TGTGCCAGCAGTTACTCGAAACCACTATACGGCTACACCTTC. Protein product: CASSYSKPLYGYTF.